This TCR beta chain was observed in a study of glioma-infiltrating T cells after dendritic cell vaccination. About this clone: No antigen is known for it.

The table came from immunoSEQ multiplex PCR; TCRdb's copy has only in-frame clones and leaves some out. The sample consists of tens of thousands of clones, around nine tenths of them appearing once. Notes on the study in general: Complete blood and tumor specimen sets were limited to few patients.

The CDR3 covers 15 residues. V lost 7 bases and J 4 bases, leaving 16 bases between the germline ends. Germline CDR1 and CDR2: LNHDA and SQIVND (reference sequence). All glioblastoma patients lacked an isocitrate dehydrogenase mutation. The sequences come from blood, collected before dendritic cell vaccination. The clonotype comes from a human donor with glioblastoma. This chain links TRBV19 with TRBJ2-2; tentative D call: TRBD1 (5 bases). DNA for the CDR3: TGTGCCAGTAAGGTCGACAGAACCTTCACCGGGGAGCTGTTTTTT. Its translation is CASKVDRTFTGELFF.